This T cell receptor beta chain was sequenced for a study of T cells in Graves' hyperthyroidism and ophthalmopathy. Amplified TCR beta CDR3 regions came from RNA transcripts. The primer set for the first-round RT-PCR of the TCR CDR3 was HTBI. MiXCR was run by TCRdb on the multiplex PCR reads, yielding one entry per CDR3 protein. Seen here are about 580,000 distinct CDR3 sequences, approximately 13% observed once, and the top ten hold 5% to 7%. In its sample, this clonotype was seen many times. The TCR was taken from a woman aged 25 to 39 with Graves' hyperthyroidism that later progressed to Graves' ophthalmopathy. Material for sequencing was blood.

The CDR3: CASMGDGETQYF. CDR3 nucleotide sequence: TGTGCCAGCATGGGGGATGGGGAGACCCAGTACTTC. The rearrangement links TRBV2 to TRBJ2-5; D is tentatively TRBD1 or TRBD2 (5 bases each). The CDR3 totals 12 residues. V was clipped by 7 bases and J by 5 bases, with 11 bases between them. Germline CDR1 SNHLY, CDR2 FYNNEI.